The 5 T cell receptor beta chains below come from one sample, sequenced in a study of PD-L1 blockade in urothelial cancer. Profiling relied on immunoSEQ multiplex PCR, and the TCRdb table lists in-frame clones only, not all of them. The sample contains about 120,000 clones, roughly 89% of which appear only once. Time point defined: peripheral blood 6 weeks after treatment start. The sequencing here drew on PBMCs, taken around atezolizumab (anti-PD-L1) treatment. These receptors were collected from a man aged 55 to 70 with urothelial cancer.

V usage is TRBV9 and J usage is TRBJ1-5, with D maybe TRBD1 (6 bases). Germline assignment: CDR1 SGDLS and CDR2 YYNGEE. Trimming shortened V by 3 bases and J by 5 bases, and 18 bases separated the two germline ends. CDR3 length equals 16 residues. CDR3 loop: CASSARGGGEDQPQHF. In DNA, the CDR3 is TGTGCCAGCAGCGCGCGTGGGGGGGGCGAGGATCAGCCCCAGCATTTT.

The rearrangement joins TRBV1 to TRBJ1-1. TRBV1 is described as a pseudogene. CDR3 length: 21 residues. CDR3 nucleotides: TGCACCAGCAGCCCAAGGCGACAATTTTGCGGGGGAACTAAGCGGTGCGCTGAAGCTTTCTTT. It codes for CTSSPRRQFCGGTKRCAEAFF.

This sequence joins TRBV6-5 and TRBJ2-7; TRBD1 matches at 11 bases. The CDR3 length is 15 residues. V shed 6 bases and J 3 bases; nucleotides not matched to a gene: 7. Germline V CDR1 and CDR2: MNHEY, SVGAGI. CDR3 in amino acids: CASRPGTGGYYEQYF. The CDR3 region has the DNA TGTGCCAGCAGACCCGGGACAGGGGGTTACTACGAGCAGTACTTC.

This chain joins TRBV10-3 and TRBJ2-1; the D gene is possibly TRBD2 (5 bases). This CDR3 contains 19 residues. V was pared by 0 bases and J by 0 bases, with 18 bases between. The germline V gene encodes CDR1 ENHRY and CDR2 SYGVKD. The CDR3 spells CAISESETGLLSSYNEQFF. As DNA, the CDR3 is TGTGCCATCAGTGAGTCGGAGACCGGACTCCTGAGCTCCTACAATGAGCAGTTCTTC.

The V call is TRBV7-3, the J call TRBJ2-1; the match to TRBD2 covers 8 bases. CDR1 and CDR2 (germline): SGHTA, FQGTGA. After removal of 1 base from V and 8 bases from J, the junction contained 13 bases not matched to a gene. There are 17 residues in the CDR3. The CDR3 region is CASSLNRLASVMHEQFF. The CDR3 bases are TGTGCCAGCAGCTTAAACCGACTAGCGTCGGTTATGCATGAGCAGTTCTTC. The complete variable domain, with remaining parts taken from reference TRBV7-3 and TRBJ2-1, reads GAGVSQTPSNKVTEKGKYVELRCDPISGHTALYWYRQSLGQGPEFLIYFQGTGAADDSGLPNDRFFAVRPEGSVSTLKIQRTERGDSAVYLCASSLNRLASVMHEQFFGPGTRLTVL.